This T cell receptor (beta chain) came from a study of CD8 T cells in Susac syndrome. Study results and limitations: It was acknowledged in the study that the number of individuals who were included in its TCR sequencing and HLA analysis was relatively small.

Details on this clonotype: Its target is unknown.

Sequencing targeted TCR beta in blood CD8+ and CD4+ T cells. The study used treatment-naive patients who had stable or active relapsing-remitting disease as multiple sclerosis controls. Random-hexamer reverse transcription was applied to roughly 0.5 to 1 ug RNA. Amplification of the TCR beta CDR3 was carried out by immunoSEQ multiplex PCR, which spanned a total of 54 Vbeta and 13 Jbeta segments. TCRdb called the immunoSEQ multiplex PCR reads again in MiXCR, with one record for every CDR3 protein. Of some 400,000 distinct CDR3 sequences in the sample, approximately 89% were seen once. Unmatched junction bases numbered 13, after V lost 2 bases and J lost 0 bases. Germline CDR1 reads DFQATT; CDR2 reads SNEGSKA (reference sequence). The CDR3 covers 18 residues.

Sequencing was performed on CD8+ T cells from PBMCs. The chain combines TRBV20-1 with TRBJ2-3, with 8 bases aligning to TRBD2. The sequence was collected from a human donor with multiple sclerosis. CDR3 in amino acids: CSARTGRRASGSTDTQYF. The DNA of the CDR3 is TGCAGTGCTAGAACTGGAAGAAGGGCTAGCGGGAGCACAGATACGCAGTATTTT.